This T cell receptor beta chain is drawn from a study of blood T cell repertoires in COVID-19. The wider study: Donors in the United States, Italy and Spain gave samples during acute or convalescent COVID-19.

In the original processing: It was from reference gene primer amplification that nucleated cell counts were estimated. TCRdb keeps only in-frame clones here, not all; method: immunoSEQ multiplex PCR. V, J and clone size were drawn from that table, and D and trimming were deduced from the DNA. The table shows around 150,000 clones, with 70% to 90% occurring only once. The sequenced sample was peripheral blood. The sequence was obtained from a man between 18 and 29 years old with acute or convalescent COVID-19.

CDR3 coding DNA: TGCGCCAGCAGCAGGGGGGGTCCGGGACAGAACACCGGGGAGCTGTTTTTT. Translation gives CASSRGGPGQNTGELFF. The genes are TRBV5-1 and TRBJ2-2; D perhaps matches TRBD2 (7 bases). V lost 4 bases, J lost 1 base, and 17 bases lay in between. The CDR3 is made up of 17 amino acids. Germline V gene lookup returns CDR1 SGHRS and CDR2 YFSETQ.